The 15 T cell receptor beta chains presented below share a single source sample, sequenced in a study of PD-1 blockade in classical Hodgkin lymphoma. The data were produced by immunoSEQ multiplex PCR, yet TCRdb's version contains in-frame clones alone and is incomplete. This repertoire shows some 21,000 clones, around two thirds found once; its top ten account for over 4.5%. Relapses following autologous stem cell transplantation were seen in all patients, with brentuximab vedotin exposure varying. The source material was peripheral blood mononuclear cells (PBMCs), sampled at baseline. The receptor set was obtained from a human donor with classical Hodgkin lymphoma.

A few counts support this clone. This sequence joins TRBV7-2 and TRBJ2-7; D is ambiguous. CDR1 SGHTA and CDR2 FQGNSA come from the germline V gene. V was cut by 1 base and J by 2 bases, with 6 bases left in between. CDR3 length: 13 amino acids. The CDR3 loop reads CASSLGGTYEQYF. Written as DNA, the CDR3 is TGTGCCAGCAGCTTAGGGGGTACCTACGAGCAGTACTTC. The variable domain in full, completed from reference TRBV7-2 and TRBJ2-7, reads GAGVSQSPSNKVTEKGKDVELRCDPISGHTALYWYRQSLGQGLEFLIYFQGNSAPDKSGLPSDRFSAERTGGSVSTLTIQRTQQEDSAVYLCASSLGGTYEQYFGPGTRLTVT.

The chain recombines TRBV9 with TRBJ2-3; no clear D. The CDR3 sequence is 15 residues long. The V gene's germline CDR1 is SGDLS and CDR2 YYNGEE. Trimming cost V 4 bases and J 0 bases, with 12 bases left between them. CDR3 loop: CASSPQFTSTDTQYF. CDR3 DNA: TGTGCCAGCAGCCCCCAATTTACTAGCACAGATACGCAGTATTTT.

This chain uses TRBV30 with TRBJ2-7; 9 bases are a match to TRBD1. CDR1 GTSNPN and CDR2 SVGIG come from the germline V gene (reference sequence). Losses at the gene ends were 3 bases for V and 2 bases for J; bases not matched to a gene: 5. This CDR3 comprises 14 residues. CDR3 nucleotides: TGTGCCTGGAGCCTCGGGACAGGGACCTACGAGCAGTACTTC. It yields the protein CAWSLGTGTYEQYF.

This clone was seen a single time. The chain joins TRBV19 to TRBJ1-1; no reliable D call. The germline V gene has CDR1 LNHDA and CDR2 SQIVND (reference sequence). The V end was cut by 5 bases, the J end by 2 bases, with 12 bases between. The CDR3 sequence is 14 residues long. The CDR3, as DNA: TGTGCCAGTAGTCAAACGGTCCTAAACACTGAAGCTTTCTTT. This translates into CASSQTVLNTEAFF.

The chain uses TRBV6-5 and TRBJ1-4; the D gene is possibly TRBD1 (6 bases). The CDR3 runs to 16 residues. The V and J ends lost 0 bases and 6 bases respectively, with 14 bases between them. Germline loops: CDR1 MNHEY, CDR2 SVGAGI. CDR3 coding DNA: TGTGCCAGCAGTTACTCGGGAAGGGGGACGGATGAAAAACTGTTTTTT. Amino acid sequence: CASSYSGRGTDEKLFF.

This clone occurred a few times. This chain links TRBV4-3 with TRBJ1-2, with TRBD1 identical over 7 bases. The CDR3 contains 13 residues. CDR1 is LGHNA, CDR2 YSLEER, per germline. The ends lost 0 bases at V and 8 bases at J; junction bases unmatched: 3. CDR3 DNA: TGCGCCAGCAGCCAAGATCTAGGGGGCGGCTACACCTTC. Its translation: CASSQDLGGGYTF.

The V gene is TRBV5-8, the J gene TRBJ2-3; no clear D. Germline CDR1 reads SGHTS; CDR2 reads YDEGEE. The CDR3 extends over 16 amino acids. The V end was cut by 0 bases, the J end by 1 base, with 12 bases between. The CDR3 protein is CASSLGRALRTDTQYF. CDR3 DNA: TGTGCCAGCAGCTTGGGAAGGGCACTACGCACAGATACGCAGTATTTT.

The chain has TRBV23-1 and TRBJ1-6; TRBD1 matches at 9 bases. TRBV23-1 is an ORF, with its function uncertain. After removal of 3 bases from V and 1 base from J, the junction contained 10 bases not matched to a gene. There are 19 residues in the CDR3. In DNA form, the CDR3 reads TGCGCCAGCAGTCATCCGGGACAGGGAAGAGGATCCTATAATTCACCCCTCCACTTT. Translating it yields CASSHPGQGRGSYNSPLHF.

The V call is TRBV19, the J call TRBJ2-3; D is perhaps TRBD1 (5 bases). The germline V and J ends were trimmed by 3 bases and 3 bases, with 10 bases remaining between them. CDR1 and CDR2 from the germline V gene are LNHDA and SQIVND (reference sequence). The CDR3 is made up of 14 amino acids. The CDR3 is CASSMHRSTDTQYF. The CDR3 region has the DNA TGTGCCAGTAGTATGCACAGGTCAACAGATACGCAGTATTTT.

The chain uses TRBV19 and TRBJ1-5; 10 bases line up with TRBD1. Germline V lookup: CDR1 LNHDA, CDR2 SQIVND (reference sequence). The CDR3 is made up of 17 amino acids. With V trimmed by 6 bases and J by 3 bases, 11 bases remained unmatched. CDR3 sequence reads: CASRPHRDRGPNQPQHF. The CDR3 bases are TGTGCCAGTAGACCACACCGGGACAGGGGCCCCAATCAGCCCCAGCATTTT.

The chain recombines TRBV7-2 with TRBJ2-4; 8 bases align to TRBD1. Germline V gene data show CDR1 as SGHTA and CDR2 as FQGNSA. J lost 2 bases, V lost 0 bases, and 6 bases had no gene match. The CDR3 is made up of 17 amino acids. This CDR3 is CASSLAGTGGTKNIQYF. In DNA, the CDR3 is TGTGCCAGCAGCTTAGCAGGGACAGGTGGAACCAAAAACATTCAGTACTTC.

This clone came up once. Here the CDR3 DNA reads TGTGCCAGCAGCGAAATACCGGGACTAGCGGCTAAAGAGACCCAGTACTTC. As protein: CASSEIPGLAAKETQYF. The V and J genes are TRBV9 and TRBJ2-5; TRBD2 matches 11 bases. The CDR3 has 17 residues. Germline-derived CDR1 and CDR2 are SGDLS and YYNGEE. The ends lost 3 bases at V and 3 bases at J; junction bases unmatched: 10.

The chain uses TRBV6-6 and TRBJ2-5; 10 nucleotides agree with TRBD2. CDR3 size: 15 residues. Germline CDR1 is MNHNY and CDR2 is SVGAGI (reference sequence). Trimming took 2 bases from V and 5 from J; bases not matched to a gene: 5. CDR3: CASSYKTLAGETQYF. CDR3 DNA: TGTGCCAGCAGTTACAAAACACTAGCGGGGGAGACCCAGTACTTC.

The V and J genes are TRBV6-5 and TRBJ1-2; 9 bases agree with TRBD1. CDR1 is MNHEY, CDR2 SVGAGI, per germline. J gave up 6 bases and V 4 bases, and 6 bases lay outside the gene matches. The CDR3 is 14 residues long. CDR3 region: CASSSRTGANGYTF. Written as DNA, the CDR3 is TGTGCCAGCAGTTCCAGGACAGGGGCAAATGGCTACACCTTC.

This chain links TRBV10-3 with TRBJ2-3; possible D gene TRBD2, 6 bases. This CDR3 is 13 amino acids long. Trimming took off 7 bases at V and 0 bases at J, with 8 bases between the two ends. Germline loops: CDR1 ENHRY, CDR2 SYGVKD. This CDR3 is CAITSASTDTQYF. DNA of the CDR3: TGTGCCATCACTAGCGCTAGCACAGATACGCAGTATTTT.